Listed below are T cell receptor beta chains from one sample, sequenced in a study of blood T cells in healthy people across ages. MiXCR was run by TCRdb on the 5' RACE reads, yielding one entry per CDR3 protein. The sample carries approximately 820,000 distinct CDR3 sequences, roughly 44% recorded once. Sequencing was done on a sample of blood. All receptors derive from a man aged 55-75 years in good health. CDR3s include the opening cysteine and the closing phenylalanine or tryptophan. D genes are given only for firm matches. Not all rows give a size; the values are once, few, many and, for expanded clones, a class.

clone_size d_call j_call v_call cdr3_aa cdr3_nt
NA NA TRBJ2-1 TRBV9 CASSVAWTGQTYNEQFF TGTGCCAGCAGCGTAGCCTGGACGGGCCAGACCTACAATGAGCAGTTCTTC
few NA TRBJ2-7 TRBV12-3/TRBV12-4 CASSFKLPYEQYF TGTGCCAGCAGTTTCAAATTGCCTTACGAGCAGTACTTC
NA TRBD2 TRBJ2-7 TRBV28 CASSPTTSGGHEQYF TGTGCCAGCAGTCCGACGACTAGCGGGGGCCACGAGCAGTACTTC
NA NA TRBJ2-5 TRBV7-3 CASARSPQETQYF TGTGCCAGCGCCAGGTCACCCCAAGAGACCCAGTACTTC
NA TRBD1 TRBJ1-2 TRBV12-3/TRBV12-4 CATSGGSYGYTF TGTGCCACTTCAGGGGGCAGCTATGGCTACACCTTC
NA TRBD1 TRBJ1-1 TRBV10-3 CATGLRGTGTGTTEAFF TGTGCCACCGGGTTACGGGGGACCGGGACAGGGACCACTGAAGCTTTCTTT
NA NA TRBJ1-1 TRBV7-2 CASSAGTQEAFF TGTGCCAGCAGCGCAGGGACCCAAGAAGCTTTCTTT
few NA TRBJ2-6 TRBV6-5 CASKYRAGANVLTF TGTGCCAGCAAGTACAGGGCTGGGGCCAACGTCCTGACTTTC
NA NA TRBJ2-7 TRBV7-9 CASSLVQGSNEQYF TGTGCCAGCAGCTTAGTGCAGGGGAGCAACGAGCAGTACTTC
NA TRBD1 TRBJ2-1 TRBV6-2/TRBV6-3 CASIDRDSYNEQFF TGTGCCAGCATAGACAGGGACTCCTACAATGAGCAGTTCTTC
NA NA TRBJ1-4 TRBV4-2 CASRAGATNEKLFF TGTGCCAGCCGAGCGGGGGCAACTAATGAAAAACTGTTTTTT
few NA TRBJ2-5 TRBV4-3 CASSQDYREGETQYF TGCGCCAGCAGCCAAGACTACAGGGAAGGAGAGACCCAGTACTTC
few NA TRBJ1-5 TRBV4-3 CASSQVAVPRGPQHF TGCGCCAGCAGCCAAGTAGCAGTTCCTCGCGGCCCCCAGCATTTT
few TRBD2 TRBJ2-3 TRBV7-2 CASSLAQAGGLTDTQYF TGTGCCAGCAGCTTAGCGCAAGCGGGGGGTCTTACAGATACGCAGTATTTT
few TRBD1 TRBJ2-5 TRBV14 CASSQDIDRVTETQYF TGTGCCAGCAGCCAAGATATTGACAGGGTCACAGAGACCCAGTACTTC
NA NA TRBJ2-1 TRBV29-1 CSVATLEGIEQFF TGCAGCGTTGCAACCCTGGAGGGGATTGAGCAGTTCTTC
NA NA TRBJ2-7 TRBV12-3/TRBV12-4 CASSMGLGSYEQYF TGTGCCAGCAGTATGGGACTGGGCTCCTACGAGCAGTACTTC
NA TRBD1 TRBJ2-5 TRBV20-1 CSARRLDRTDQETQYF TGCAGTGCTAGACGATTGGACAGGACCGACCAAGAGACCCAGTACTTC
few TRBD2 TRBJ2-3 TRBV5-1 CASSLEAGVSTDTQYF TGCGCCAGCAGCTTGGAAGCGGGGGTTAGCACAGATACGCAGTATTTT
NA TRBD1 TRBJ2-7 TRBV7-2 CASSLVGTGRIVQYF TGTGCCAGCAGCTTAGTAGGGACAGGGAGAATAGTGCAGTACTTC
NA NA TRBJ2-7 TRBV12-3/TRBV12-4 CASRPPKAGTPPYEQYF TGTGCCAGCAGGCCGCCCAAAGCCGGGACACCGCCCTACGAGCAGTACTTC
NA TRBD1 TRBJ2-7 TRBV9 CASSAGTGEYEQYF TGTGCCAGCAGCGCCGGGACAGGCGAGTACGAGCAGTACTTC
NA TRBD1 TRBJ2-7 TRBV3-1 CAGSQRQGSRTYEQYF TGTGCCGGCAGCCAAAGACAGGGGAGTCGTACCTACGAGCAGTACTTC
NA NA TRBJ1-5 TRBV4-1 CASSQDVGRDQHF TGCGCCAGCAGCCAAGATGTGGGCCGGGACCAGCATTTT
few TRBD1 TRBJ1-2 TRBV6-5 CASSYLGGYDGYTF TGTGCCAGCAGCTACTTAGGGGGCTACGATGGCTACACCTTC
few NA TRBJ2-3 TRBV11-2 CASSLDGASGTDTQYF TGTGCCAGCAGCTTAGATGGGGCTAGTGGCACAGATACGCAGTATTTT
NA NA TRBJ2-4 TRBV4-3 CASSHLGGPSGNSQYF TGCGCCAGCAGCCATTTGGGGGGGCCCTCAGGAAACAGTCAGTACTTC
NA NA TRBJ2-3 TRBV7-9 CASSTGRGPDTQYF TGTGCCAGCAGCACCGGCAGGGGACCTGATACGCAGTATTTT
once TRBD2 TRBJ2-3 TRBV7-2 CASRVAGGLDTQYF TGTGCCAGCAGAGTAGCGGGGGGGCTTGATACGCAGTATTTT
once TRBD2 TRBJ2-5 TRBV5-1 CASSAGLAGGNQETQYF TGCGCCAGTTCAGCCGGACTAGCGGGGGGTAACCAAGAGACCCAGTACTTC
NA NA TRBJ2-4 TRBV20-1 CSDPGRGRGKNIQYF TGCAGTGACCCGGGGAGGGGGCGAGGCAAAAACATTCAGTACTTC
few NA TRBJ2-3 TRBV4-3 CASTPGVSALRDTQYF TGCGCCAGCACTCCTGGGGTTAGCGCGCTACGGGATACGCAGTATTTT
NA NA TRBJ2-1 TRBV12-3/TRBV12-4 CASSSSGVGTYNEQFF NA